This passage covers 8 T cell receptor beta chains from one sample sequenced in a study of blood T cell repertoires in COVID-19. TCRdb keeps only in-frame clones here, not all; method: immunoSEQ multiplex PCR. Here the sample spans about 160,000 clones, over 75% being singletons. The sequenced material came from peripheral blood. The receptor set was obtained from a man aged 70 or older who had recovered from COVID-19.

This clone has at least ten counts. The chain combines TRBV7-9 with TRBJ2-3; 13 bases map to TRBD2. The trim removed 5 bases at V and 2 bases at J, leaving 7 bases unmatched. The CDR3 has 17 amino acids. The germline V gene has CDR1 SEHNR and CDR2 FQNEAQ (reference sequence). Written as DNA, the CDR3 is TGTGCCAGCAGCCCCGGACTAGCGGGAGTAGACACAGATACGCAGTATTTT. This sequence encodes CASSPGLAGVDTDTQYF. The entire variable domain, with the rest obtained from reference TRBV7-9 and TRBJ2-3, is as follows: DTGVSQNPRHKITKRGQNVTFRCDPISEHNRLYWYRQTLGQGPEFLTYFQNEAQLEKSRLLSDRFSAERPKGSFSTLEIQRTEQGDSAMYLCASSPGLAGVDTDTQYFGPGTRLTVL.

V usage is TRBV29-1 and J usage is TRBJ1-1; D is ambiguous. Germline V CDR1 and CDR2: SQVTM, ANQGSEA. V lost 3 bases to trimming and J lost 0 bases, with 8 bases between them. The CDR3 is 13 residues long. CDR3 DNA: TGCAGCGTTGAGCTCAGTCTGAACACTGAAGCTTTCTTT. This codes for CSVELSLNTEAFF.

The chain's CDR3 is CASSHELRGAPAEAFF. DNA for the CDR3: TGCGCCAGCAGCCATGAGCTTCGGGGGGCGCCCGCTGAAGCTTTCTTT. The chain couples TRBV4-3 to TRBJ1-1, with D possibly TRBD1 on 6 matching bases. Trimming shortened V by 3 bases and J by 6 bases, and 20 bases separated the two germline ends. The germline CDR1 and CDR2 sequences are LGHNA and YSLEER. The CDR3 has 16 amino acids.

V and J are TRBV27 and TRBJ1-6; D ambiguous. This CDR3 is 13 amino acids long. Germline V gene sequence: CDR1 MNHEY, CDR2 SMNVEV (reference sequence). The germline V and J ends were trimmed by 5 bases and 7 bases, with 9 bases remaining between them. CDR3 residues: CASSPQKNSPLHF. CDR3 coding DNA: TGTGCCAGCAGTCCCCAGAAGAATTCACCCCTCCACTTT.

The rearrangement links TRBV2 to TRBJ2-2; TRBD2 agrees at 8 bases. CDR3 length: 16 amino acids. Looked up from germline, CDR1 is SNHLY and CDR2 is FYNNEI. With V trimmed by 1 base and J by 6 bases, 7 bases remained unmatched. The CDR3 nucleotides read TGTGCCAGCAGTGAAGGAATAGCGGGATCGGCCGGGGAGCTGTTTTTT. This codes for CASSEGIAGSAGELFF.

The chain carries TRBV11-3 and TRBJ2-5; 9 bases line up with TRBD1. After removal of 0 bases from V and 5 bases from J, the junction contained 4 bases not matched to a gene. The CDR3 loop spans 15 amino acids. From germline, CDR1 is SGHNT and CDR2 YENEEA. In DNA form, the CDR3 reads TGTGCCAGCAGCTTAGAGACAGGGGGTGATGAGACCCAGTACTTC. Its protein product is CASSLETGGDETQYF.

V usage is TRBV28 and J usage is TRBJ1-3; TRBD1 aligns across 7 bases. The length of the CDR3 is 15 residues. CDR1 and CDR2 from the germline V gene are MDHEN and SYDVKM. J was trimmed by 1 base and V by 8 bases; bases with no gene match: 8. The CDR3 DNA reads TGTGCCAGCTTCTCGACAGGGATGTCTGGAAACACCATATATTTT. It is translated as CASFSTGMSGNTIYF.

This clone came up a few times. The V gene is TRBV7-9, the J gene TRBJ2-1; TRBD2 might be the D (6 bases). Germline CDR1 and CDR2: SEHNR and FQNEAQ (reference sequence). V was cut by 3 bases and J by 7 bases, with 19 bases left in between. CDR3 length equals 16 residues. The CDR3 sequence is CASSFGGTRGRNEQFF. CDR3 sequence (DNA): TGTGCCAGCAGCTTCGGCGGGACCCGGGGGAGAAATGAGCAGTTCTTC. Supplemented by reference TRBV7-9 and TRBJ2-1, the full variable domain reads DTGVSQNPRHKITKRGQNVTFRCDPISEHNRLYWYRQTLGQGPEFLTYFQNEAQLEKSRLLSDRFSAERPKGSFSTLEIQRTEQGDSAMYLCASSFGGTRGRNEQFFGPGTRLTVL.